This T cell receptor beta chain was captured in a study of blood T cell repertoires in COVID-19 (dated by TCRdb to 2020 to 2022). About the study as a whole: Samples from collaborators originated in the United States, Italy and Spain and spanned both the acute and convalescent phases of COVID-19. Nearly every sample came with metadata listing a de-identified subject ID, COVID-19 status, age in years and sex. The prospective study material was composed of cDNA or gDNA derived from T cells, B-cell-depleted T cells, or PBMCs. The samples were drawn from two sources: the first 160 participants of the ongoing ImmuneRACE study, and 950 to 1,500 subjects contributed by 6 global collaborators. HLA class I and class II types, where available, came from metadata supplied by the sample provider rather than from assay-based typing. Subjects who had been exposed to COVID-19, were actively infected with it, or had recovered from it provided the deeply sampled blood TCRbeta repertoires that made up the dataset. The repertoires were released in a freely available public database meant as a resource for research on the immune response to SARS-CoV-2. What the research found in general, with its limitations: The amount of clinical and demographic metadata varied by source and participant and was provided uncurated.

TCRbeta CDR3 regions were amplified from genomic DNA by means of the immunoSEQ Assay, a bias-controlled multiplex PCR. As for the original processing: The number of nucleated cells in each sample was estimated by amplification of reference gene primers within the assay. Sequence reads were collapsed and filtered to measure the absolute abundance of every unique TCRbeta CDR3 rearrangement. For each sample, productive Simpson clonality was calculated as the square root of Simpson's diversity index over productive rearrangements. Sourced from immuneACCESS, this table was stored by TCRdb with only in-frame sequences that have V and J called. A share of the clones is absent; for the studies checked, an unresolved V gene accounts for under half, and the remainder has no known explanation. From that table come the V and J calls and clone size; the DNA was used to work out D and trimming. Present in this sample are approximately 210,000 clones, roughly 85% of which were seen just once. The top ten clonotypes cover roughly 2.7% of the sample.

To note about this clone: Its specific antigen is unknown. It has no much larger one-base neighbor in the sample; base qualities were not kept.

V gives up 4 bases and J gives up 4 bases, and the segment between their germline ends measures 13 bases. CDR3 length: 15 amino acids, cysteine to phenylalanine. The kept DNA is CDR3 alone, 45 bases in frame from the first base. From the germline V gene (reference sequence), CDR1 is SEHNR and CDR2 is FQNEAQ. Each collaborating institution followed its own protocols to collect whole blood in K2EDTA tubes. Collaborator samples were shipped for TCRbeta analysis as frozen whole blood, isolated PBMCs, or DNA extracted from either sample type. The sequence is built from TRBV7-9 and TRBJ1-4, and the D gene may be TRBD1, 6 bases matching. Material for sequencing was peripheral blood. The clonotype was recovered from a woman aged 70-85 years with active or convalescent COVID-19. The CDR3 here reads CASSSAQGHNEKLFF. The DNA reads TGTGCCAGCAGCTCAGCACAGGGACATAATGAAAAACTGTTTTTT.